This TCR beta chain was documented in a study of control samples from healthy donors and cancer patients. Sequencing used immunoSEQ multiplex PCR; TCRdb keeps in-frame clones, though not all of them. The sample has fewer than 500,000 clones, about nine tenths seen once; the top ten hold over 5.5%. V was trimmed by 7 bases and J by 4 bases, leaving 13 bases between them. Germline V gene data show CDR1 as LGHNT and CDR2 as FRNRAP. CDR3 length: 13 amino acids. This clone was recorded a few times. The chain employs TRBV12-5 and TRBJ1-2; TRBD1 might be the D (5 bases). The sequencing sample was made of PBMCs. This TCR derives from a man in his forties or fifties with head and neck cancer. In DNA, the CDR3 is TGTGCTAGTGCCCCTGGGGGTCCCTATGGCTACACCTTC. Its protein is CASAPGGPYGYTF.